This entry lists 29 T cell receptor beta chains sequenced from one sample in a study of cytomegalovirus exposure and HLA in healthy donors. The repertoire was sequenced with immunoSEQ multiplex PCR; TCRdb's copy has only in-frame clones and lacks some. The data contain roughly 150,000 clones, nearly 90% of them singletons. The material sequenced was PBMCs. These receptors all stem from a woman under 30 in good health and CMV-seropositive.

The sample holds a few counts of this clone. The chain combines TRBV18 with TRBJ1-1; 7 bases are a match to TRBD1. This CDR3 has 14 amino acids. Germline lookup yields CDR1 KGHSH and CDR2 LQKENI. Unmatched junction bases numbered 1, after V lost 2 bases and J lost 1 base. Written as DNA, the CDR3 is TGTGCCAGCTCACCAAACAGGGGGAACACTGAAGCTTTCTTT. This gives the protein CASSPNRGNTEAFF.

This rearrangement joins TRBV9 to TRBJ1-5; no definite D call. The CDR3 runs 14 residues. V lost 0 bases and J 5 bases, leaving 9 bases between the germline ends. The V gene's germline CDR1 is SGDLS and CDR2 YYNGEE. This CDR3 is CASSVGVEDQPQHF. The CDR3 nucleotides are TGTGCCAGCAGCGTAGGGGTGGAGGATCAGCCCCAGCATTTT.

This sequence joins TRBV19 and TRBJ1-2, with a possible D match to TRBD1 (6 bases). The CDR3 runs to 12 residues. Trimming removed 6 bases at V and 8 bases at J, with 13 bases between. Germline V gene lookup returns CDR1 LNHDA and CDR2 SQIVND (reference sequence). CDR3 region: CASREQGGGYTF. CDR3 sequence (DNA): TGTGCCAGTAGGGAACAGGGCGGGGGCTACACCTTC.

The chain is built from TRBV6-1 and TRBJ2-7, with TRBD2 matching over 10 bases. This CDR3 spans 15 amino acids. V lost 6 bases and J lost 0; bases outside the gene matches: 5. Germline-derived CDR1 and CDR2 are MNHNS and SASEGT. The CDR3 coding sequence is TGTGCCAGCAGAATGACTAGCGGGTCCTCCTACGAGCAGTACTTC. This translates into CASRMTSGSSYEQYF.

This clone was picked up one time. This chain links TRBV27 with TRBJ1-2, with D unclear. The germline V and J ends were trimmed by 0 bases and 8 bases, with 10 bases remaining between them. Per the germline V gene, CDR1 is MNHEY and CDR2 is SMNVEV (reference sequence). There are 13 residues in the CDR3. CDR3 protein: CASSLSRREGYTF. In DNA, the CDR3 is TGTGCCAGCAGTTTATCTCGCCGGGAGGGCTACACCTTC.

The CDR3: CASSLDSHANTGELFF. CDR3 DNA: TGTGCCAGCAGCTTGGACAGCCACGCGAACACCGGGGAGCTGTTTTTT. This rearrangement joins TRBV7-8 to TRBJ2-2; a weak D match, TRBD1 (6 bases). The CDR3 consists of 16 residues. Trimming took 3 bases from V and 0 from J, leaving 11 bases between them. CDR1 and CDR2 from the germline V gene are SGHVS and FQNEAQ. Based on the CDR3 plus reference TRBV7-8 and TRBJ2-2, the full variable domain is GAGVSQSPRYKVAKRGQDVALRCDPISGHVSLFWYQQALGQGPEFLTYFQNEAQLDKSGLPSDRFFAERPEGSVSTLKIQRTQQEDSAVYLCASSLDSHANTGELFFGEGSRLTVL.

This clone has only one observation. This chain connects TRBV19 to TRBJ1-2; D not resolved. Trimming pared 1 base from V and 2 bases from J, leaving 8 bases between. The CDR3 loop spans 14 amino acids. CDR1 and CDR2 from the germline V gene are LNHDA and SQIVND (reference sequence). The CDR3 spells CASSIGGRNYGYTF. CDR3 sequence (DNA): TGTGCCAGTAGTATAGGAGGGAGGAACTATGGCTACACCTTC.

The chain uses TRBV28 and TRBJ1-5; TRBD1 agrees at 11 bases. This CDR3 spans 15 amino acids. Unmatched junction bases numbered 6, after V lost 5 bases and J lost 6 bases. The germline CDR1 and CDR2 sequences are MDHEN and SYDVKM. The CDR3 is CASSAPGQGGQPQHF. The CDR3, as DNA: TGTGCCAGCAGTGCCCCGGGACAGGGGGGTCAGCCCCAGCATTTT. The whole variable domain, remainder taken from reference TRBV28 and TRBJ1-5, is DVKVTQSSRYLVKRTGEKVFLECVQDMDHENMFWYRQDPGLGLRLIYFSYDVKMKEKGDIPEGYSVSREKKERFSLILESASTNQTSMYLCASSAPGQGGQPQHFGDGTRLSIL.

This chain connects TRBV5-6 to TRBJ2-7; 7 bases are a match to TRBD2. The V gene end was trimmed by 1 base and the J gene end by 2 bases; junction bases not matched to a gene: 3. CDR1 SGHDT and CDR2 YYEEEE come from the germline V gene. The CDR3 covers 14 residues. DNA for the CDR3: TGTGCCAGCAGCTTGCCTAGCGGCACCTACGAGCAGTACTTC. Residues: CASSLPSGTYEQYF. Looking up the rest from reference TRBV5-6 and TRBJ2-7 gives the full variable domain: DAGVTQSPTHLIKTRGQQVTLRCSPKSGHDTVSWYQQALGQGPQFIFQYYEEEERQRGNFPDRFSGHQFPNYSSELNVNALLLGDSALYLCASSLPSGTYEQYFGPGTRLTVT.

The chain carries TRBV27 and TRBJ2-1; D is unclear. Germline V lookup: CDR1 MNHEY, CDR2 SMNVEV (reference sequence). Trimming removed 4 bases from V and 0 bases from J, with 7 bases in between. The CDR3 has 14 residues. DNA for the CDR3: TGTGCCAGCAGTTCAGTTACCTCCTACAATGAGCAGTTCTTC. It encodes CASSSVTSYNEQFF.

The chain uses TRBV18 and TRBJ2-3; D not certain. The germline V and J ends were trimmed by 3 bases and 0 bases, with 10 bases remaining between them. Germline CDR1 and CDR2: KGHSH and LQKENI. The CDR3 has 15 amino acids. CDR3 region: CASSPSFLSTDTQYF. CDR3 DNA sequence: TGTGCCAGCTCACCGTCTTTTCTAAGCACAGATACGCAGTATTTT.

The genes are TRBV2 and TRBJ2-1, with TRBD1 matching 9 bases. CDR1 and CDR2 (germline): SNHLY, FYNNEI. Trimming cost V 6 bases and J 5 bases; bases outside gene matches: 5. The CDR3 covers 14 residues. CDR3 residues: CASSRQGGDNEQFF. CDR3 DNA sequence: TGTGCCAGCAGCCGACAGGGGGGTGACAATGAGCAGTTCTTC.

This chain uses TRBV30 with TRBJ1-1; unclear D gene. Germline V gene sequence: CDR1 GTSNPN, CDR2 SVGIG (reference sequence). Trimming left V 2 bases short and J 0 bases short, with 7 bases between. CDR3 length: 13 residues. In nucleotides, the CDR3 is TGTGCCTGGAGTATTTCTCTGAACACTGAAGCTTTCTTT. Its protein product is CAWSISLNTEAFF.

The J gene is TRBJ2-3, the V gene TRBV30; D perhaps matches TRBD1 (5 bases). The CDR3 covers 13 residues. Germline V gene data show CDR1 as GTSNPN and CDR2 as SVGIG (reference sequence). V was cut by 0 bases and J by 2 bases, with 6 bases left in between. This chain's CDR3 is CAWSVGVTDTQYF. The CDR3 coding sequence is TGTGCCTGGAGTGTAGGGGTCACAGATACGCAGTATTTT.

DNA for the CDR3: TGTGCCAGCAGTCTTGGGACAGGGTTCGGAGAGACCCAGTACTTC. This encodes CASSLGTGFGETQYF. The chain couples TRBV7-3 to TRBJ2-5, with TRBD1 matching over 9 bases. The CDR3 has 15 residues. After removal of 6 bases from V and 4 bases from J, the junction contained 9 bases not matched to a gene. Germline V CDR1 and CDR2: SGHTA, FQGTGA.

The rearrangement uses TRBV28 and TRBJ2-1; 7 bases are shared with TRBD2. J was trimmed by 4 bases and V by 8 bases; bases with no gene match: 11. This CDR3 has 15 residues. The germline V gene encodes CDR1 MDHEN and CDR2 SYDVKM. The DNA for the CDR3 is TGTGCCAGCCTCGGAGGGGCTAGCGGATACAATGAGCAGTTCTTC. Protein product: CASLGGASGYNEQFF.

The CDR3 loop is CASSLWGDEQPQHF. DNA for the CDR3: TGTGCCAGCAGTTTATGGGGGGATGAACAGCCCCAGCATTTT. The J gene is TRBJ1-5, the V gene TRBV6-1; the D gene is possibly TRBD1 (5 bases). The CDR3 totals 14 residues. Germline V gene lookup returns CDR1 MNHNS and CDR2 SASEGT. V gave up 5 bases and J gave up 7 bases, with 15 bases separating them.

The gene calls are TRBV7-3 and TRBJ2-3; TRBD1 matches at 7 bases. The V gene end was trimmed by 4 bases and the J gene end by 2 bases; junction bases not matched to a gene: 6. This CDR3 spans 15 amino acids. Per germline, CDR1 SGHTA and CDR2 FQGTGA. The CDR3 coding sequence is TGTGCCAGCAGCTGGACAGGATTTAACACAGATACGCAGTATTTT. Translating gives CASSWTGFNTDTQYF.

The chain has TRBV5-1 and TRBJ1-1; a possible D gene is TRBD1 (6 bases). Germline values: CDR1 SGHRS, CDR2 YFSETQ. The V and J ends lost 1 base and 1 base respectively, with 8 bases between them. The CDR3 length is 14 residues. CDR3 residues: CASSLTGRNTEAFF. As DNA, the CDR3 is TGCGCCAGCAGCTTGACAGGGCGGAACACTGAAGCTTTCTTT.

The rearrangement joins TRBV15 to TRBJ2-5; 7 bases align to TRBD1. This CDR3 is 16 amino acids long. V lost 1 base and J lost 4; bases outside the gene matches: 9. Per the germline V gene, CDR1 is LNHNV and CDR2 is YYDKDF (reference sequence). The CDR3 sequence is CATSRGKSGQLETQYF. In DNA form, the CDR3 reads TGTGCCACCAGCAGAGGAAAATCGGGACAGCTAGAGACCCAGTACTTC. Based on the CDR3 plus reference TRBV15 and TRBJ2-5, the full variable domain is DAMVIQNPRYQVTQFGKPVTLSCSQTLNHNVMYWYQQKSSQAPKLLFHYYDKDFNNEADTPDNFQSRRPNTSFCFLDIRSPGLGDTAMYLCATSRGKSGQLETQYFGPGTRLLVL.

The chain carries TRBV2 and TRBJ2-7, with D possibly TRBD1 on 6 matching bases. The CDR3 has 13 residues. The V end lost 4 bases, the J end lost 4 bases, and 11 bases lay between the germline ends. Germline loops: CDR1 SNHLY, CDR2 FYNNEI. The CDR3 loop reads CASSVIGGYEQYF. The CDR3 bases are TGTGCCAGCAGTGTGATAGGGGGATACGAGCAGTACTTC.

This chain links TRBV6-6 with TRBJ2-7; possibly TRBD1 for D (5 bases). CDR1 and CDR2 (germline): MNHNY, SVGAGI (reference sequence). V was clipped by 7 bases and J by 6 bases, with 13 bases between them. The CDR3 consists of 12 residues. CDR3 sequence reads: CASTAKGVEQYF. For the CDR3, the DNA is TGTGCCAGCACGGCGAAAGGGGTCGAGCAGTACTTC.

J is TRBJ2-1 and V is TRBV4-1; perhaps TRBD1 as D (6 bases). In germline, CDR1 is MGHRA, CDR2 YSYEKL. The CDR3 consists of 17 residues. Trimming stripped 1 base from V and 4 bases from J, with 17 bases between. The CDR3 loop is CASSQVFGAGDYNEQFF. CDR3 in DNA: TGCGCCAGCAGCCAAGTCTTCGGGGCAGGGGATTACAATGAGCAGTTCTTC.

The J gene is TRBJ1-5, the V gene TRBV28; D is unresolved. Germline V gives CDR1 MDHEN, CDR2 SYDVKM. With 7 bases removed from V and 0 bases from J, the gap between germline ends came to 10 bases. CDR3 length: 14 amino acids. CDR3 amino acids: CASNPVHSNQPQHF. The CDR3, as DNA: TGTGCCAGCAACCCAGTTCATAGCAATCAGCCCCAGCATTTT.

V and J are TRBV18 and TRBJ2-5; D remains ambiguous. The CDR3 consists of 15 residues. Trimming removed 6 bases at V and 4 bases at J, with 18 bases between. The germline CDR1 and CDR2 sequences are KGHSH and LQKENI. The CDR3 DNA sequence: TGTGCCAGCTCCTTGACCTTCAACAGTGGAGAGACCCAGTACTTC. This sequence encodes CASSLTFNSGETQYF.

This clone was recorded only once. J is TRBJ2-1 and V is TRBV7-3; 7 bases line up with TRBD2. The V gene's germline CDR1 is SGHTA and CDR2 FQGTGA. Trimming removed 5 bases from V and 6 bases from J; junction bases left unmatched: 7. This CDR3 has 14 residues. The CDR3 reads CASSRRTSANEQFF. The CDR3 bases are TGTGCCAGCAGCAGAAGGACTAGTGCCAATGAGCAGTTCTTC.

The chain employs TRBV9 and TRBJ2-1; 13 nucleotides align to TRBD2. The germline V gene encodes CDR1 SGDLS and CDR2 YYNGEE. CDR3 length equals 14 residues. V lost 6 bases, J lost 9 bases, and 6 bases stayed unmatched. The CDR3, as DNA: TGTGCCAGCAACCCACTAGCGGGAGGGCTTGAGCAGTTCTTC. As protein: CASNPLAGGLEQFF.

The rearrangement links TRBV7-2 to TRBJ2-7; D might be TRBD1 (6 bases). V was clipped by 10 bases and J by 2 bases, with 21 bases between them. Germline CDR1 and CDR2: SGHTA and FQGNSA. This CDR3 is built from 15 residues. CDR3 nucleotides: TGTGCCACCCGATCCAAGACAGGTATAACCTACGAGCAGTACTTC. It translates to CATRSKTGITYEQYF.

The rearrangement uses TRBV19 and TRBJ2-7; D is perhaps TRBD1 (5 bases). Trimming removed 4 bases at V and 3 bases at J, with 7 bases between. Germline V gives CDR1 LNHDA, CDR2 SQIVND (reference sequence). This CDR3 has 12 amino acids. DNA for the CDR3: TGTGCCAGTAGTAGGGGCCGCTACGAGCAGTACTTC. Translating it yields CASSRGRYEQYF.